The sequence of this T cell receptor beta chain was determined in a study of blood T cell repertoires in COVID-19 (TCRdb year 2020). About the study as a whole: The collaborator samples originated in the United States, Italy and Spain and spanned the acute and convalescent phases of COVID-19. The prospective study material was composed of cDNA or gDNA derived from T cells, B-cell-depleted T cells, or PBMCs. The dataset comprised deeply sampled blood TCRbeta repertoires from subjects exposed to, actively infected with, or recovered from COVID-19. The repertoires were released in a freely available public database intended as a resource for research on the immune response to SARS-CoV-2. Samples were obtained from the ongoing ImmuneRACE study (first 160 participants) and from about 1,300 subjects provided by 6 global collaborators. Nearly every sample came with metadata listing a de-identified subject ID, COVID-19 status, age in years and sex. Where HLA class I and class II types were available, the types were taken from metadata supplied by the sample provider, not from assay-based typing. Results and caveats for the whole study, not just this receptor: How much clinical and demographic metadata was included differed by source and by participant, and the metadata was provided uncurated.

Including the terminal cysteine and phenylalanine, the CDR3 comprises 15 residues. The DNA shown is the 45-base CDR3, in frame from base 1. Reading the germline V gene (reference sequence) gives CDR1 GTSNPN and CDR2 SVGIG. Trimming costs V 1 base and J 2 bases, and their ends lie 14 bases apart. TCRbeta CDR3 regions were amplified from genomic DNA by means of the immunoSEQ Assay, a bias-controlled multiplex PCR. The study's own analysis went as follows. Nucleated cell counts per sample were estimated from amplification of reference gene primers within the assay. To quantify the absolute abundance of each unique TCRbeta CDR3 rearrangement, sequence reads were collapsed and filtered. For each sample, productive Simpson clonality was calculated as the square root of Simpson's diversity index across productive rearrangements. This is the immuneACCESS table as TCRdb keeps it, with only in-frame sequences that have V and J called. A part of the clones is gone; compared with another copy, unresolved V genes explain less than half, and the rest is unexplained. For V, J and clone size, that table is used; D and trimming come from the DNA. The sample profile shows some 170,000 clones; roughly 87% of them were found once. About 8.4% of the sample lies in the top ten.

Each collaborating institution followed its own protocols to collect whole blood in K2EDTA tubes. For TCRbeta analysis, collaborators shipped samples in one of three forms: frozen whole blood, isolated PBMCs, or DNA extracted from either of those sample types. As for this clone: What this receptor recognizes is not known. No per-base quality is available; no much larger clone lies one base away.

Sequencing used peripheral blood. This sequence uses TRBV30 and TRBJ1-2, with TRBD1 tentatively as D gene (6 bases match). The receptor's source is a woman aged 70-85 years with acute or convalescent COVID-19. The nucleotide sequence reads TGTGCCTGGAGTGGTGATAGCAGGGGCAACTATGGCTACACCTTC. Translated, it reads CAWSGDSRGNYGYTF.